Below, 3 T cell receptor beta chains from the same sample are listed, as sequenced in a study of blood T cell repertoires in COVID-19 (dated by TCRdb to 2020 to 2021). Receptor libraries were prepared by the immunoSEQ multiplex PCR assay. TCRdb took this table from immuneACCESS and kept in-frame rearrangements with V and J called. Such tables lack part of the clones; where checked against another copy, unresolved V genes explain under half of the gap, and the rest is unexplained. The sample table lists roughly 250,000 clones, 75% to 90% of them with a count of one. Roughly 0.8% of the sample is taken by the ten largest. The sample consisted of peripheral blood. The receptors were gathered from a man aged 25 to 45 with acute or convalescent COVID-19.

The chain couples TRBV18 to TRBJ2-7, with a possible D match to TRBD2 (5 bases). The CDR3 is 13 amino acids. Looked up from germline, CDR1 is KGHSH and CDR2 is LQKENI. V lost 5 bases and J lost 5, with 13 bases in between. CDR3 nucleotides: TGTGCCAGCTCAGACGGACTTAGCAACGAGCAGTACTTC. It specifies CASSDGLSNEQYF. Combining the CDR3 with reference TRBV18 and TRBJ2-7 gives the whole variable domain NAGVMQNPRHLVRRRGQEARLRCSPMKGHSHVYWYRQLPEEGLKFMVYLQKENIIDESGMPKERFSAEFPKEGPSILRIQQVVRGDSAAYFCASSDGLSNEQYFGPGTRLTVT.

The genes are TRBV9 and TRBJ1-2; the D gene is possibly TRBD1 (6 bases). Germline assignment: CDR1 SGDLS and CDR2 YYNGEE. CDR3 length: 15 amino acids. Between the trimmed V and J ends, which lost 4 bases and 8 bases, there was a span of 21 bases. This CDR3 reads CASSPSGSQQGGYTF. DNA for the CDR3: TGTGCCAGCAGCCCAAGCGGCTCACAACAGGGAGGCTACACCTTC.

On this clone: The same CDR3 is also encoded by other DNA sequences in this sample. V usage is TRBV18 and J usage is TRBJ1-2, with TRBD1 matching over 7 bases. The germline V gene encodes CDR1 KGHSH and CDR2 LQKENI. Germline trimming cut 3 bases from V and 6 bases from J; bases unmatched to any gene: 1. The CDR3 runs 12 residues. The CDR3 loop reads CASSPTGDGYTF. For the CDR3, the DNA is TGTGCCAGCTCACCTACAGGGGATGGCTACACCTTC.